The entry below describes one T cell receptor (beta chain). Antigen: not known. This record comes from a study of siplizumab effects on memory and regulatory T cells. Study observations and caveats: Memory cells seemed less diverse than naive T cells, which seemed major alloresponse contributors.

The data were produced by immunoSEQ multiplex PCR, yet TCRdb's version contains in-frame clones alone and is incomplete. In the table there are some 97,000 clones, roughly nine tenths of which are singletons. Sequencing was carried out using Tregs sorted from blood. This TCR came from a human donor in good health.

The CDR3 DNA reads TGCGCCAGCAGCTTGGATGGGGGCTCTGGCACAGATACGCAGTATTTT. Translated: CASSLDGGSGTDTQYF. V is TRBV5-1 and J is TRBJ2-3; D is possibly TRBD1 (6 bases). Deletions cut 0 bases from V and 1 base from J, with 12 bases between. Germline CDR1 and CDR2: SGHRS and YFSETQ. The CDR3 sequence is 16 residues long.